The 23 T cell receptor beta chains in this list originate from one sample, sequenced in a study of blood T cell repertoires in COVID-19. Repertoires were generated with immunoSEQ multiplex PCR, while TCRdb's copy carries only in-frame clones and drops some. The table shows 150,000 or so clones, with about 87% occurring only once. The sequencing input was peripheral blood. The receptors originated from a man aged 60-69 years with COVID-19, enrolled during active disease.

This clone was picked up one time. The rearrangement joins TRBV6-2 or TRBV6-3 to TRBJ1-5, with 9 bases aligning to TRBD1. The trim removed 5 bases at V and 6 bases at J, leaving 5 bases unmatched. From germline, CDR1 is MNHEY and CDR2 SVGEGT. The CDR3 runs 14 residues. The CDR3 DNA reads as TGTGCCAGCAGTCGGACAGGGGAACGTCAGCCCCAGCATTTT. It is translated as CASSRTGERQPQHF.

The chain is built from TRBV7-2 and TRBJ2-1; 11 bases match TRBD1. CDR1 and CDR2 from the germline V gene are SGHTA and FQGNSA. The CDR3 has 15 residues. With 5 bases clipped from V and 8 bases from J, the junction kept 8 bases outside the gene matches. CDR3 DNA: TGTGCCAGCAGCCGCCGGGACAGGGGGATGGATGAGCAGTTCTTC. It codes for CASSRRDRGMDEQFF.

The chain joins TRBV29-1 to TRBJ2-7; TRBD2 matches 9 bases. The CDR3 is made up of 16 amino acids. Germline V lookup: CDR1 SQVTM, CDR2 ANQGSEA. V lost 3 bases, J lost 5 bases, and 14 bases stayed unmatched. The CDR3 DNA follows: TGCAGCGTTGAGGATGGGGGAGCGGGGGGCGACCACGAGCAGTACTTC. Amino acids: CSVEDGGAGGDHEQYF.

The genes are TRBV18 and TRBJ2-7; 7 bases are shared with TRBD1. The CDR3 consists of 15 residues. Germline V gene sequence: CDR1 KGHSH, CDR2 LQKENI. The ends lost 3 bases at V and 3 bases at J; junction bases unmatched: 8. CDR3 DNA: TGTGCCAGCTCACCCTCTTCGGGACAGAACTACGAGCAGTACTTC. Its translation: CASSPSSGQNYEQYF.

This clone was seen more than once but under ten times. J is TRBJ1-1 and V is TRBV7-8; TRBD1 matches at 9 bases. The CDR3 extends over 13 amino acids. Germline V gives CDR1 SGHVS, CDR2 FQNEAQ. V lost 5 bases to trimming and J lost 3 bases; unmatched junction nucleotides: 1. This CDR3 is CASSRDRDTEAFF. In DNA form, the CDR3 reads TGTGCCAGCAGCAGGGACAGGGACACTGAAGCTTTCTTT.

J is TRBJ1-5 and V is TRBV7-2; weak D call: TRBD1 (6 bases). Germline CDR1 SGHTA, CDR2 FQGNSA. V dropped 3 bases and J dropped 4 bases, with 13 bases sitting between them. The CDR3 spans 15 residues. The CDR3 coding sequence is TGTGCCAGCAGCTTTACAGGGATCCCAAATCAGCCCCAGCATTTT. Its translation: CASSFTGIPNQPQHF. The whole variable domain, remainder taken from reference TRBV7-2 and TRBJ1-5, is GAGVSQSPSNKVTEKGKDVELRCDPISGHTALYWYRQSLGQGLEFLIYFQGNSAPDKSGLPSDRFSAERTGGSVSTLTIQRTQQEDSAVYLCASSFTGIPNQPQHFGDGTRLSIL.

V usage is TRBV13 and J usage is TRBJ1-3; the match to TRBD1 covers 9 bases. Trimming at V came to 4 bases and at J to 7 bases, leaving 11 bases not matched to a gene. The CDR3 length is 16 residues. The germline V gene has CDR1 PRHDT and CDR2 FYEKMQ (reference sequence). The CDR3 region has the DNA TGTGCCAGCAGCTACCAACAAACAGGGGGCCGGAACACCATATATTTT. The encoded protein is CASSYQQTGGRNTIYF.

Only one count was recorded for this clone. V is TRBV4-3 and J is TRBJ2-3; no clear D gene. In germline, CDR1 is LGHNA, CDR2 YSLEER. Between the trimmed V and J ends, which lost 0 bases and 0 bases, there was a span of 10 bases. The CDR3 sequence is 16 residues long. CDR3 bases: TGCGCCAGCAGCCAAGATGGGCAGTCTAGCACAGATACGCAGTATTTT. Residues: CASSQDGQSSTDTQYF.

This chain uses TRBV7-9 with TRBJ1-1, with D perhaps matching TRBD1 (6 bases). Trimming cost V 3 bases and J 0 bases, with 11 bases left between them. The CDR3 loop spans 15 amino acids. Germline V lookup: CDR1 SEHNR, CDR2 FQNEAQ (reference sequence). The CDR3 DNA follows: TGTGCCAGCAGCTTCAGGGGACGGGTGAACACTGAAGCTTTCTTT. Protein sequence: CASSFRGRVNTEAFF.

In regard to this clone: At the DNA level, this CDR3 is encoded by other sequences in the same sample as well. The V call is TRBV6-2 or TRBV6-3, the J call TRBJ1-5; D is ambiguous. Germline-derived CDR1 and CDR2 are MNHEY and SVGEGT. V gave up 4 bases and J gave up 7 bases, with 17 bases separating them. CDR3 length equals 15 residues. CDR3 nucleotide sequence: TGTGCCAGCAGTTCCTTCCCTTGGGTGGGCCAGCCCCAGCATTTT. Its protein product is CASSSFPWVGQPQHF.

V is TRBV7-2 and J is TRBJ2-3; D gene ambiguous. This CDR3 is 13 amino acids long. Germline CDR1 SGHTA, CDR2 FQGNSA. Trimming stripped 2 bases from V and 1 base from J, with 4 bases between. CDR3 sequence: CASSLTGTDTQYF. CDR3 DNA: TGTGCCAGCAGCTTAACAGGCACAGATACGCAGTATTTT.

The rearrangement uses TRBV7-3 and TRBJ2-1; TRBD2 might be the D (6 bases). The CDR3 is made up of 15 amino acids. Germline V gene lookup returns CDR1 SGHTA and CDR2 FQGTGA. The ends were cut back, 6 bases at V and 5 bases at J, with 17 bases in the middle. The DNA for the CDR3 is TGTGCCAGCAGTTCACCCGGGACTGGCAACAATGAGCAGTTCTTC. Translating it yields CASSSPGTGNNEQFF.

As DNA, the CDR3 is TGTGCCAGCAGCCAAGGGGGACAGCACCTGTACGAAAAACTGTTTTTT. This translates into CASSQGGQHLYEKLFF. The V call is TRBV14, the J call TRBJ1-4; 7 bases match TRBD1. CDR3 size: 16 residues. From germline, CDR1 is SGHDN and CDR2 FVKESK. Trimming took 1 base from V and 8 from J; bases not matched to a gene: 10.

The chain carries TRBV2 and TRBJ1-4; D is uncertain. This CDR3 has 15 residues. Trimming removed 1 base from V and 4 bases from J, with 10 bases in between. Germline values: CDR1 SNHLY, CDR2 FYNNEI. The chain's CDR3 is CASSEVRGVNEKLFF. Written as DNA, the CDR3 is TGTGCCAGCAGTGAAGTACGGGGTGTTAATGAAAAACTGTTTTTT.

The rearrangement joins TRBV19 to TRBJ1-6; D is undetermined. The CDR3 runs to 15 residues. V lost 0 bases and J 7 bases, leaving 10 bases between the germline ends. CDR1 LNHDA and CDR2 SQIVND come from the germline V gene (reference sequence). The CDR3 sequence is CASSIDGVVNSPLHF. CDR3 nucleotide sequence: TGTGCCAGTAGTATAGACGGGGTAGTAAATTCACCCCTCCACTTT.

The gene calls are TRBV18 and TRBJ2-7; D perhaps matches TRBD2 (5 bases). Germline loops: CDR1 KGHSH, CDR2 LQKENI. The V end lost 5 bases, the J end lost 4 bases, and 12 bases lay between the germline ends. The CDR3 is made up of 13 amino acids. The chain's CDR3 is CASSKEEIYEQYF. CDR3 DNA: TGTGCCAGCTCAAAGGAGGAGATTTACGAGCAGTACTTC.

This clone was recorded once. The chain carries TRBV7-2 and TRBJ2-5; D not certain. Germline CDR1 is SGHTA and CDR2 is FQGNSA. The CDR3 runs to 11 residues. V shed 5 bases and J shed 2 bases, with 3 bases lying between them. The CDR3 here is CASSPQETQYF. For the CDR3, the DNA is TGTGCCAGCAGCCCGCAAGAGACCCAGTACTTC.

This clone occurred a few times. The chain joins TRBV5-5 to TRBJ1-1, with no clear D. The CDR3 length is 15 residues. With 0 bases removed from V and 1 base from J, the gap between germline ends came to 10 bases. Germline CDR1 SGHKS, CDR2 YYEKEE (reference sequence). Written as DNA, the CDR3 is TGTGCCAGCAGCTTGGTCGGCGGGAGGAACACTGAAGCTTTCTTT. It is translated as CASSLVGGRNTEAFF.

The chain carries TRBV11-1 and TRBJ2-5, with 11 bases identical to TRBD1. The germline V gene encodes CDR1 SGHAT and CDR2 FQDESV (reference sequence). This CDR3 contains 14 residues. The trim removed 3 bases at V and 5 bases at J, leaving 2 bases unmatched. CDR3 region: CASSLDRGPETQYF. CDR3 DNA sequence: TGTGCCAGCAGCTTGGACAGGGGGCCGGAGACCCAGTACTTC.

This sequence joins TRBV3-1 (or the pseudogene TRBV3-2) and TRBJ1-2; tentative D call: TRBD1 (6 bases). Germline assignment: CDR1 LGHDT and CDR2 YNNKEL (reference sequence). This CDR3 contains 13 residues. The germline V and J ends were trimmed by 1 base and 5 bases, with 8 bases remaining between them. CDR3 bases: TGTGCCAGCAGCCAAGGGACAGAATATGGCTACACCTTC. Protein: CASSQGTEYGYTF.

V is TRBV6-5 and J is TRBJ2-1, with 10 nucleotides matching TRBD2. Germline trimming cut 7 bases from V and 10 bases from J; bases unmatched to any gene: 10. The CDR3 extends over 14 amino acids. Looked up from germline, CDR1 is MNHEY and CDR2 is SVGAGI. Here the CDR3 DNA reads TGTGCCAGCATTACGACAGCGGGGGGGCGCGAGCAGTTCTTC. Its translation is CASITTAGGREQFF.

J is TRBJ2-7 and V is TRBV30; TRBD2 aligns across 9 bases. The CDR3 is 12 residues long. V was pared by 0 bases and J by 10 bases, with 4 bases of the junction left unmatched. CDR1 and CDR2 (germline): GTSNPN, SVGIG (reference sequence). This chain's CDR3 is CAWSVGTSTQYF. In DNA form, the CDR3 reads TGTGCCTGGAGTGTGGGGACTAGCACCCAGTACTTC.

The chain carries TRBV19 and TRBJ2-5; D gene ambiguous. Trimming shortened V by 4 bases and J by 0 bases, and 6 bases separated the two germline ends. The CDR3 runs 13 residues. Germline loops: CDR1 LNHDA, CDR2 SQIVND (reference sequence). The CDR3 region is CASSKQHQETQYF. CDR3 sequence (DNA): TGTGCCAGTAGTAAACAGCACCAAGAGACCCAGTACTTC.